These T cell receptor beta chains were read from a single sample in a study of cytomegalovirus exposure and HLA in healthy donors. Method: immunoSEQ multiplex PCR; TCRdb's copy keeps in-frame clones and lacks some. The data hold roughly 190,000 clones, with over 70% observed a single time. The sequenced material came from PBMCs. Every receptor here comes from a man aged 45-60 years in good health and CMV-seronegative. The CDR3 runs from the conserved cysteine through the conserved F or W. D genes are given only for firm matches. Size values are once, few and many counts, or a class for expanded clones, and some rows have none.

TRBJ2-5 TRBV7-9 TRBD1 NA TGTTCCAGCAGCTTCAGGGGGACACCCCTAGGAGAGACCCAGTACTTC CSSSFRGTPLGETQYF
TRBJ1-1 TRBV10-3 NA NA TGTGCCATCAGAGCAGGGGAAACTGAAGCTTTCTTT CAIRAGETEAFF
TRBJ2-2 TRBV11-1 NA NA TGTGCCAGCAGCAAACCCGGGATGCTCGGGGAGCTGTTTTTT CASSKPGMLGELFF
TRBJ2-7 TRBV9 TRBD2 few TGTGCCAGCAGCGTAGTGCAAGCGGGGACCGAGCAGTACTTC CASSVVQAGTEQYF
TRBJ1-1 TRBV2 NA NA TGTGCCAGCAGTGAATGGCAGGGAAACACTGAAGCTTTCTTT CASSEWQGNTEAFF
TRBJ2-1 TRBV19 NA NA TGTGCCAGTACCCTCGGTGGCAATGAGCAGTTCTTC CASTLGGNEQFF
TRBJ1-2 TRBV27 NA few TGTGCCAGCAGGAGAACAGGGAACTATGGCTACACCTTC CASRRTGNYGYTF
TRBJ2-2 TRBV30 TRBD1 NA TGTGCCTGGAAGGACAGGGGGGCCGGGGAGCTGTTTTTT CAWKDRGAGELFF
TRBJ1-6 TRBV30 NA NA TGTGCCTGCCAACTGGCCCGGGGCTCCTATAATTCACCCCTCCACTTT CACQLARGSYNSPLHF
TRBJ1-3 TRBV7-9 NA once TGTGCCAGCAGCTTTATAGGCGGCGCTCGTCCTGGAAACACCATATATTTT CASSFIGGARPGNTIYF
TRBJ2-7 TRBV25-1 TRBD2 few TGTGCCAGCAGCATCAGGACTAGCAGTGGTCGGTACGAGCAGTACTTC CASSIRTSSGRYEQYF
TRBJ2-5 TRBV25-1 NA NA TGTGCCAGCAGTGAATTGAGCCTAGCGTCTGGAGAGACCCAGTACTTC CASSELSLASGETQYF
TRBJ2-7 TRBV21-1 NA NA TGTGCCAGCAGCAAGGGAGCGATCTTGGGTCCCTCCGAGCAGTACTTC CASSKGAILGPSEQYF
TRBJ1-6 TRBV9 TRBD1 NA TGTGCCAGCAGCGCAGGGGGCCAAAATTCACCCCTCCACTTT CASSAGGQNSPLHF
TRBJ2-7 TRBV5-6 NA NA TGTGCCAGCAGCCCGCAGGTCTCCTACGAGCAGTACTTC CASSPQVSYEQYF
TRBJ1-5 TRBV18 NA NA TGTGCCAGCTCATCACTCGGGGAGCAGCCCCAGCATTTT CASSSLGEQPQHF
TRBJ1-5 TRBV27 TRBD1 NA TGTGCCAGCAGTCTCGGGACAGGGAGGGCCAATCAGCCCCAGCATTTT CASSLGTGRANQPQHF
TRBJ2-5 TRBV29-1 TRBD1 NA TGCAGCGCGACCCGGGACAGGAGCCGAAGAGAGACCCAGTACTTC CSATRDRSRRETQYF
TRBJ2-7 TRBV7-2 TRBD2 few TGTGCCAGCAGCATCGCGGGGGGCTCCTACGAGCAGTACTTC CASSIAGGSYEQYF
TRBJ1-3 TRBV7-6 NA NA TGTGCCAGCAGCTGCCAGCGGGGGGGAGGAGATCCTGGAAACACCATATATTTT CASSCQRGGGDPGNTIYF
TRBJ2-1 TRBV5-8 NA NA TGTGCCAGCAGCTCCGGGTTAAGCAATGAGCAGTTCTTC CASSSGLSNEQFF
TRBJ1-2 TRBV7-9 TRBD1 NA TGTGCCAGCAGCCTACAGGGGGCCAGCTATGGCTACACCTTC CASSLQGASYGYTF
TRBJ1-2 TRBV5-1 NA NA TGCGCCAGCAGCCGCACCAACCCGGGGGGGCCTCGTAGAGGCTACACCTTC CASSRTNPGGPRRGYTF
TRBJ1-2 TRBV5-1 TRBD1 NA TGCGCCAGCAGGCCCGGGACAGGGGGCGGTTACTATGGCTACACCTTC CASRPGTGGGYYGYTF
TRBJ2-5 TRBV7-2 TRBD1 NA TGTGCCAGCAGCTTAAGGGGGCCGGAAGAGACCCAGTACTTC CASSLRGPEETQYF
TRBJ2-7 TRBV27 NA NA TGTGCCAGCAGTCAATATCCGGGAGATTCCTACGAGCAGTACTTC CASSQYPGDSYEQYF
TRBJ2-3 TRBV5-4 TRBD2 NA TGTGCCAGCAGCCCGAGCGGGGGGGTTCCTGATACGCAGTATTTT CASSPSGGVPDTQYF
TRBJ2-3 TRBV6-5 TRBD2 NA TGTGCCAGAGCGGGGGGACTCACAGATACGCAGTATTTT CARAGGLTDTQYF
TRBJ2-1 TRBV27 NA NA TGTGCCAGCAGCGGGGTGAGCTCCTACAATGAGCAGTTCTTC CASSGVSSYNEQFF
TRBJ2-1 TRBV9 TRBD2 NA TGTGCCAGCACCACGGGGCGGGGGGGCCCGAGTAATGAGCAGTTCTTC CASTTGRGGPSNEQFF
TRBJ2-3 TRBV7-9 NA NA TGTTCCGCCCAAGCGGACCAAGATACGCAGTATTTT CSAQADQDTQYF
TRBJ2-3 TRBV5-1 NA NA TGCGCCAGCAGCTCACAGGGAATGAACACAGATACGCAGTATTTT CASSSQGMNTDTQYF
TRBJ1-6 TRBV11-2 NA NA TGTGCCAGCAGCCTCATCGGCGCGGGCGGCAGCTCCTATAATTCACCCCTCCACTTT CASSLIGAGGSSYNSPLHF
TRBJ2-7 TRBV6-1 TRBD1 NA TGTGCCAGCAGGGAGGGACAGGGTGGCGAGCAGTACTTC CASREGQGGEQYF
TRBJ1-1 TRBV10-3 TRBD1 NA TGTGCCATCAGTGAGCTCCGGGACAGAAACACTGAAGCTTTCTTT CAISELRDRNTEAFF